The 5 T cell receptor beta chains below were found in one sample sequenced in a study of T-cell memory formation after mild COVID-19. TCRdb independently ran MiXCR on the 5' RACE reads; one entry per CDR3 protein. The sample has 90,000 to 120,000 distinct CDR3 sequences; around an eighth are singletons. Input material: PBMCs or a T cell subset sorted from them (not recorded which). These receptors were collected from a man between 18 and 35 years old who had mild COVID-19 (a few samples of this study predate the infection). Cell type and time point are not known.

This clonotype has only a few counts. This chain links TRBV4-1 with TRBJ2-5; 10 bases align to TRBD2. The germline gives CDR1 MGHRA, CDR2 YSYEKL. Trimming cost V 1 base and J 7 bases; bases outside gene matches: 6. The CDR3 sequence is 15 residues long. CDR3 nucleotides: TGCGCCAGCAGCCAAGGTTTAGTAGCGGGGGGGACCCAGTACTTC. Translation gives CASSQGLVAGGTQYF.

The chain has TRBV18 and TRBJ2-3; possible D gene TRBD2, 7 bases. The germline gives CDR1 KGHSH, CDR2 LQKENI. The CDR3 length is 16 residues. V was cut by 5 bases and J by 2 bases, with 17 bases left in between. The CDR3 nucleotides read TGTGCCAGCTCAGACCCCTGGGGGGGCAACACAGATACGCAGTATTTT. It codes for CASSDPWGGNTDTQYF.

This clonotype has more than one count but fewer than ten. The chain couples TRBV29-1 to TRBJ2-5, with D possibly being TRBD2 (5 bases). The CDR3 runs 16 residues. The V end was cut by 1 base, the J end by 2 bases, with 17 bases between. Looked up from germline, CDR1 is SQVTM and CDR2 is ANQGSEA. The CDR3 nucleotides are TGCAGCGTTGAAGGGGCGGTTGGTCCGGGACAAGAGACCCAGTACTTC. Translation: CSVEGAVGPGQETQYF.

The J gene is TRBJ1-1, the V gene TRBV10-1; D unresolved. The germline V gene encodes CDR1 WNHNN and CDR2 SYGVQD (reference sequence). V lost 6 bases, J lost 0 bases, and 8 bases lay in between. This CDR3 spans 13 amino acids. As DNA, the CDR3 is TGCGCCAGCAGCGCGAGTATGAACACTGAAGCTTTCTTT. Protein product: CASSASMNTEAFF.

In its sample, this clonotype was seen a few times. The chain couples TRBV6-6 to TRBJ1-2; tentative D call: TRBD1 (5 bases). CDR1 MNHNY and CDR2 SVGAGI come from the germline V gene (reference sequence). The CDR3 is made up of 11 amino acids. Between the trimmed V and J ends, which lost 7 bases and 4 bases, there was a span of 7 bases. For the CDR3, the DNA is TGTGCCAGCAATGGGGCCTATGGCTACACCTTC. Translation: CASNGAYGYTF.